The sample holds many counts of the clone carrying this T cell receptor beta chain. V was pared by 4 bases and J by 5 bases, with 6 bases of the junction left unmatched. This CDR3 spans 15 amino acids. Germline V gene lookup returns CDR1 MDHEN and CDR2 SYDVKM. The entry originates in a study of human T cells and chemical hapten exposure. For the study at large: DPC (0.01%) was patch tested on the upper back and read at 6 days.

Time point meaning: patch test 1, 2 weeks after DPC sensitization. Noted treatment: therapeutic diphenylcyclopropenone sensitization with weekly scalp DPC. MiXCR was run by TCRdb on the RACE reads, yielding one entry per CDR3 protein. The data show 370,000 or so distinct CDR3 sequences, 4.8% seen once. Sequenced material: whole blood, taken in connection with sensitization to the hapten diphenylcyclopropenone (DPC). This chain uses TRBV28 with TRBJ1-4, with 8 nucleotides matching TRBD1. The sequence was obtained from a woman aged 45-65 years with alopecia areata. Some clones in this sample may be carry-over from other donors' samples. The CDR3 DNA sequence: TGTGCCAGCAGTTCACAGGGGGTTAGAAATGAAAAACTGTTTTTT. It codes for CASSSQGVRNEKLFF.